This T cell receptor beta chain derives from a study of CD8 T cells in ankylosing spondylitis. This clonotype has only a few counts. The antigen is not known. By quantitative 5'-RACE with molecular barcodes, the TCR beta libraries were made. TCRdb processed the 5' RACE reads anew with MiXCR; each CDR3 protein has one entry. The sample lists some 350,000 distinct CDR3 sequences; approximately 15% were seen once. CDR3 length: 14 residues. From germline, CDR1 is MGHRA and CDR2 YSYEKL. Trimming took off 0 bases at V and 4 bases at J, with 8 bases between the two ends. General observations from the study: Disease-associated clones were reportedly significantly overrepresented in matched ankylosing spondylitis synovial fluid.

The receptor comes from a male donor with ankylosing spondylitis or in good health (not recorded which). The chain has TRBV4-1 and TRBJ2-3; D is perhaps TRBD1 (6 bases). What was sequenced was blood, either unsorted or a sorted T cell fraction (not recorded which). The CDR3 protein is CASSQEAGADTQYF. The CDR3 DNA follows: TGCGCCAGCAGCCAAGAAGCAGGGGCAGATACGCAGTATTTT.